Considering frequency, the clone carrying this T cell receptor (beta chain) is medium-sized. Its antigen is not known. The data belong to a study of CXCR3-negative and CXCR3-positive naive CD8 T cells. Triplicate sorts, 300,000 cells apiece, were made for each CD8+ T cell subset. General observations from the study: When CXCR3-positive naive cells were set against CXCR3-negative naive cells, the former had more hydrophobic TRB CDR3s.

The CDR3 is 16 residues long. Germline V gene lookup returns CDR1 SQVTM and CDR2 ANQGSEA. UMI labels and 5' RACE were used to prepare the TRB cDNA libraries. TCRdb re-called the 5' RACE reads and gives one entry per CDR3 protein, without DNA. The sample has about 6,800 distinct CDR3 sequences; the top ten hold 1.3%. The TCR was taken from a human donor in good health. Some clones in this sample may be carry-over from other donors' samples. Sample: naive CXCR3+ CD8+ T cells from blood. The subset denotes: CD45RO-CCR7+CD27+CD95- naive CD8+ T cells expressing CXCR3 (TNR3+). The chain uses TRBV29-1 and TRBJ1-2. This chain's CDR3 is CSVLLAGETVDAGYTF.